Listed below are T cell receptor beta chains from one sample, sequenced in a study of cytomegalovirus exposure and HLA in healthy donors. Method: immunoSEQ multiplex PCR; TCRdb's copy keeps in-frame clones and lacks some. The table lists about 100,000 clones, roughly 71% of them singletons. The sample taken for sequencing was PBMCs. The source of these receptors is a man aged 50 to 60 in good health and CMV-seronegative. Both conserved end residues are trimmed from each CDR3.

v_gene	CDR3aa
TRBV5-8	ASSLLAGAYNEQF
TRBV6-4	ASRPGTADNSPLH
TRBV7-7	ASSRTSGSFETQY
TRBV30	AWGQGAKNIQY
TRBV18	ASSRGDTQY
TRBV5-1	ASSLVAGHNEQF
TRBV4-2	ASSPLRTRRGSGANVLT
TRBV28	ASSGSLVPGEKLF
TRBV30	AWSVITVRDREDGYT
TRBV6-1	ASRLRGAGPYEQY
TRBV28	ASRGTSGYEQY
TRBV29-1	SVVLDGNTIY
TRBV7-3	ASNLAGGPNEQF
TRBV7-3	ASSLSSGRSETQY
TRBV23-1	ASRDRANTGELF
TRBV5-6	ASYGRGTDTQY
TRBV2	ASIHPSNIAGELF
TRBV29-1	SAIQGNQPQH
TRBV6-1	ASSPGRRGIYEQY
TRBV18	ASSLQRGETQY
TRBV19	ASSIRGETQY
TRBV29-1	SVMGQGGDGYT
TRBV19	ASSNRNEKLF
TRBV9	ASSVADRGLTEAF
TRBV30	AWSVVGQGDEQY
TRBV12-5	ASGYGLAGASYNEQF
TRBV6-4	ASSPWGTGGRGSYNEQF
TRBV28	ASSSWTSGSRETQY
TRBV6-5	ASSFRTGEATEAF
TRBV19	ASTSEVGGPYNEQF
TRBV5-1	ASSLVGGEGSPLH
TRBV5-1	ASSQQGNTEAF
TRBV18	ASSPPSRENTEAF
TRBV29-1	SVGLRQDSYGYT
TRBV6-6	ASSLTGTNYGYT
TRBV5-1	ASRPGTGGTNEKLF
TRBV11-1	ASSLDMGPNYGYT
TRBV27	ASRNRSLQETQY
TRBV15	ATSRVEYVEQF
TRBV28	ASSPATRGGAVYGYT
TRBV5-5	ASSLDGSSYNEQF
TRBV5-4	ASRLRGNYGYT
TRBV5-1	ASSRSSGGAEEQF
TRBV11-2	ASSLISTGPSTDTQY
TRBV5-1	ASSFGTSKDTQY
TRBV2	ASSDWGRAELTDTQY
TRBV25-1	ARRTGVYEQY
TRBV6-5	ASRPQGANVLT
TRBV19	ASSIDKKGNQPQH
TRBV27	ASSFNPGYEQY
TRBV30	AWSTGGMRETQY
TRBV18	ASSQWTGAEETQY
TRBV27	ASSSRPGQGGSPLH
TRBV5-1	ASSLSQETQY
TRBV5-1	ASSREGQVSSGANVLT
TRBV6-5	ASSFGGGTDTQY
TRBV27	ASRYRENSSPLH
TRBV5-1	ASSGASKGTDTQY